Below, 21 T cell receptor beta chains from the same sample are listed, as sequenced in a study of blood T cell repertoires in COVID-19. Profiling relied on immunoSEQ multiplex PCR, and the TCRdb table lists in-frame clones only, not all of them. The table lists 90,000 to 150,000 clones, about two thirds of them singletons. Sequences were obtained from peripheral blood. These receptors came from a human donor with acute or convalescent COVID-19. The donor label of this sample is uncertain.

For the CDR3, the DNA is TGTGCCAGCAGTGTTTTTCCCGGGACTAGGAAAGAGACCCAGTACTTC. It yields the protein CASSVFPGTRKETQYF. The chain combines TRBV7-2 with TRBJ2-5; TRBD2 aligns across 8 bases. The CDR3 loop spans 16 amino acids. V trimming: 6 bases; J trimming: 3 bases; junction bases outside the gene matches: 12. Germline V gene lookup returns CDR1 SGHTA and CDR2 FQGNSA.

This chain uses TRBV5-6 with TRBJ2-3; D is unresolved. The CDR3 runs 13 residues. Trimming removed 4 bases at V and 5 bases at J, with 11 bases between. Germline V gene data show CDR1 as SGHDT and CDR2 as YYEEEE. This CDR3 is CASSPADLDTQYF. As DNA, the CDR3 is TGTGCCAGCAGCCCCGCCGACTTAGATACGCAGTATTTT.

This rearrangement joins TRBV4-1 to TRBJ2-3; TRBD2 matches 8 bases. This CDR3 is 13 amino acids long. CDR1 and CDR2 (germline): MGHRA, YSYEKL. J lost 2 bases, V lost 8 bases, and 3 bases had no gene match. Here the CDR3 DNA reads TGCGCCAGCGGTAGCGGGAACACAGATACGCAGTATTTT. It translates to CASGSGNTDTQYF.

The chain has TRBV18 and TRBJ2-4; TRBD2 matches 9 bases. Per germline, CDR1 KGHSH and CDR2 LQKENI. CDR3 length: 15 amino acids. V trimming: 2 bases; J trimming: 1 base; junction bases outside the gene matches: 0. Here the CDR3 DNA reads TGTGCCAGCTCACCAAGCGGGGGGGCCAAAAACATTCAGTACTTC. This gives the protein CASSPSGGAKNIQYF.

The chain has TRBV2 and TRBJ2-5; 9 bases agree with TRBD2. From germline, CDR1 is SNHLY and CDR2 FYNNEI. V dropped 5 bases and J dropped 3; count of bases not matched to a gene: 4. CDR3 length: 14 amino acids. CDR3 nucleotide sequence: TGTGCCAGCAGTAGGACTAGCGTAGAAGAGACCCAGTACTTC. Residues: CASSRTSVEETQYF.

In this sample, this clone turned up a few times. J is TRBJ2-7 and V is TRBV19; 10 nucleotides align to TRBD1. CDR1 and CDR2 (germline): LNHDA, SQIVND (reference sequence). The CDR3 is 15 residues long. V was clipped by 4 bases and J by 2 bases; unmatched bases: 5. The CDR3 is CASSTSGQGAYEQYF. The CDR3 nucleotides read TGTGCCAGTAGTACTTCAGGACAGGGGGCCTACGAGCAGTACTTC.

The chain uses TRBV19 and TRBJ2-2; 7 nucleotides match TRBD2. The germline V gene encodes CDR1 LNHDA and CDR2 SQIVND (reference sequence). The CDR3 runs 18 residues. The J segment lost 0 bases and the V segment lost 4 bases, leaving 11 bases of the junction unmatched. The CDR3 DNA follows: TGTGCCAGTAGTAAGGGTCTAGCGGAGTTCGCGAACACCGGGGAGCTGTTTTTT. Residues: CASSKGLAEFANTGELFF.

V usage is TRBV6-1 and J usage is TRBJ1-6; no clear D. Trimming pared 2 bases from V and 0 bases from J, leaving 11 bases between. The CDR3 spans 17 residues. Germline V gene sequence: CDR1 MNHNS, CDR2 SASEGT. CDR3 loop: CASSENGPSSYNSPLHF. For the CDR3, the DNA is TGTGCCAGCAGTGAAAATGGGCCGAGCTCCTATAATTCACCCCTCCACTTT.

V is TRBV3-1 (or the pseudogene TRBV3-2) and J is TRBJ1-2, with D possibly TRBD1 on 5 matching bases. Germline V gene data show CDR1 as LGHDT and CDR2 as YNNKEL (reference sequence). Trimming removed 0 bases at V and 6 bases at J, with 17 bases between. The CDR3 contains 16 residues. The CDR3 is CASSQDLRTRSNGYTF. CDR3 nucleotides: TGTGCCAGCAGCCAAGATCTTAGGACACGTAGTAATGGCTACACCTTC.

The rearrangement joins TRBV2 to TRBJ1-3; no definite D call. The CDR3 runs 14 residues. Trimming left V 4 bases short and J 1 base short, with 8 bases between. Germline V gives CDR1 SNHLY, CDR2 FYNNEI. CDR3 sequence reads: CASSAVLSGNTIYF. The CDR3 DNA is TGTGCCAGCAGTGCTGTGTTGTCTGGAAACACCATATATTTT.

This clone has a single count. The chain joins TRBV6-4 to TRBJ2-5; 13 bases map to TRBD2. V shed 11 bases, J shed 2 bases, and the junction held 5 bases outside the gene matches. The CDR3 is 14 amino acids. The germline V gene has CDR1 MRHNA and CDR2 SNTAGT. As DNA, the CDR3 is TGTGCCGTACTAGCGGGGGGGACTCAAGAGACCCAGTACTTC. This gives the protein CAVLAGGTQETQYF.

For the CDR3, the DNA is TGTGCCAGCAGGAACAGGATCTCCTACGAGCAGTACGTC. Residues: CASRNRISYEQYV. The chain combines TRBV21-1 with TRBJ2-7; the D segment call TRBD1 is taken from the table without a DNA check. TRBV21-1 is a pseudogene locus. The length of the CDR3 is 13 residues.

In this sample, this clone turned up many times. V is TRBV4-1 and J is TRBJ1-3, with D possibly TRBD1 on 5 matching bases. The CDR3 sequence is 14 residues long. Germline loops: CDR1 MGHRA, CDR2 YSYEKL. V lost 0 bases to trimming and J lost 4 bases, with 7 bases between them. The CDR3 is CASSQEYRGNTIYF. The CDR3 coding sequence is TGCGCCAGCAGCCAAGAGTACAGGGGAAACACCATATATTTT.

The chain links TRBV10-3 to TRBJ2-1; maybe TRBD2 (6 bases). The V end was cut by 8 bases, the J end by 4 bases, with 18 bases between. Germline V gene lookup returns CDR1 ENHRY and CDR2 SYGVKD. This CDR3 region has 15 residues. CDR3 sequence: CAIGWGQRAYNEQFF. The CDR3 bases are TGTGCCATCGGGTGGGGCCAGCGGGCGTACAATGAGCAGTTCTTC.

The chain employs TRBV3-1 (or the pseudogene TRBV3-2) and TRBJ2-1; TRBD2 matches at 7 bases. The CDR3 length is 14 residues. Trimming cost V 4 bases and J 8 bases; bases outside gene matches: 8. Germline V gene sequence: CDR1 LGHDT, CDR2 YNNKEL (reference sequence). The DNA for the CDR3 is TGTGCCAGCAGCCGTCGGACTAGTGTCGATGAGCAGTTCTTC. It encodes CASSRRTSVDEQFF.

The chain has TRBV20-1 and TRBJ2-1; 8 nucleotides line up with TRBD1. V shed 5 bases, J shed 9 bases, and the junction held 3 bases outside the gene matches. CDR1 DFQATT and CDR2 SNEGSKA come from the germline V gene (reference sequence). This CDR3 has 11 residues. CDR3 protein: CSARQGTEQFF. The CDR3 DNA follows: TGCAGTGCTCGACAGGGGACTGAGCAGTTCTTC.

The chain recombines TRBV4-2 with TRBJ2-1; 11 nucleotides line up with TRBD2. This CDR3 has 16 residues. V lost 4 bases and J lost 4; bases outside the gene matches: 6. Looked up from germline, CDR1 is LGHNA and CDR2 is YNFKEQ. The CDR3 protein is CASSPAGTSGYNEQFF. CDR3 coding DNA: TGTGCCAGCAGCCCAGCCGGGACTAGCGGATACAATGAGCAGTTCTTC.

The rearrangement joins TRBV3-1 (or the pseudogene TRBV3-2) to TRBJ1-1; the D gene is possibly TRBD1 (6 bases). Germline CDR1 and CDR2: LGHDT and YNNKEL (reference sequence). The length of the CDR3 is 14 residues. Trimming stripped 3 bases from V and 4 bases from J, with 12 bases between. CDR3 region: CASSHRQASTEAFF. Written as DNA, the CDR3 is TGTGCCAGCAGCCACCGACAGGCCTCCACTGAAGCTTTCTTT.

V and J are TRBV10-3 and TRBJ1-3; possible D gene TRBD1, 6 bases. With 4 bases removed from V and 2 bases from J, the gap between germline ends came to 24 bases. CDR1 ENHRY and CDR2 SYGVKD come from the germline V gene. The CDR3 length is 19 residues. The CDR3 region has the DNA TGTGCCATCAGTGCACTCCGGTGGGGGCGAGGGTTTACTGGAAACACCATATATTTT. Protein product: CAISALRWGRGFTGNTIYF.

The rearrangement joins TRBV7-9 to TRBJ2-3; maybe TRBD2 (6 bases). The CDR3 consists of 18 residues. V dropped 0 bases and J dropped 5 bases, with 21 bases sitting between them. From germline, CDR1 is SEHNR and CDR2 FQNEAQ (reference sequence). The CDR3 coding sequence is TGTGCCAGCAGCTTAGCCGGGTTCGGGGGTTCGATTGGAGATACGCAGTATTTT. This gives the protein CASSLAGFGGSIGDTQYF.

The chain employs TRBV7-3 and TRBJ1-2; D is ambiguous. This CDR3 comprises 13 residues. The germline V and J ends were trimmed by 5 bases and 4 bases, with 11 bases remaining between them. Germline loops: CDR1 SGHTA, CDR2 FQGTGA. CDR3 DNA: TGTGCCAGCAGCCTTGGCCCCAGCTATGGCTACACCTTC. Translated: CASSLGPSYGYTF.